What follows is one T cell receptor beta chain and its context. The antigen is undetermined. A second about 7 to 11 cycle PCR used barcoded and J-beta primers. TCRdb reprocessed the 5' RACE reads with MiXCR, giving one entry per CDR3 protein. In the table there are around 2 million distinct CDR3 sequences, around 42% of which are singletons. These data are taken from a study of blood T cells in healthy people across ages. General study points: Higher diversity, along with more naive CD4+ cells, distinguished long-lived donors from aged donors.

V dropped 6 bases and J dropped 5 bases, with 16 bases sitting between them. CDR1 and CDR2 from the germline V gene are MNHEY and SVGEGT. This CDR3 spans 15 amino acids. V gene TRBV6-2 or TRBV6-3 combines with J gene TRBJ2-2, with TRBD2 as a possible D gene (5 bases). Sequenced sample: blood. The clonotype comes from a human donor in good health. The DNA for the CDR3 is TGTGCCAGCAGCCTCGAGGAAGGGAGTACCGGGGAGCTGTTTTTT. Its translation: CASSLEEGSTGELFF.